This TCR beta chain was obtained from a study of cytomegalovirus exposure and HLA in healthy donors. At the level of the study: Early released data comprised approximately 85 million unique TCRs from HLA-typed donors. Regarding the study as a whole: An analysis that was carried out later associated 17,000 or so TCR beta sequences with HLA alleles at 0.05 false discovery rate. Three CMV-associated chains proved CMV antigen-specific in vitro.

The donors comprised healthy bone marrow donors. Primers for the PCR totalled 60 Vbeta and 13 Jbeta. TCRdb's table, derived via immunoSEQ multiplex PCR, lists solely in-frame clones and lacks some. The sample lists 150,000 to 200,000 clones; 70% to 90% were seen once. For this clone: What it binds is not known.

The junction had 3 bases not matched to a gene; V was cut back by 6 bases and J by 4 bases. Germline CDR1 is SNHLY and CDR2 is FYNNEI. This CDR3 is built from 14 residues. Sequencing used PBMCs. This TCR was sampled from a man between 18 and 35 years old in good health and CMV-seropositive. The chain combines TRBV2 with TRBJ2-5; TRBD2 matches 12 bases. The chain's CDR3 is CASRPLAGGETQYF. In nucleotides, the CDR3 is TGTGCCAGCAGGCCACTAGCGGGGGGAGAGACCCAGTACTTC.